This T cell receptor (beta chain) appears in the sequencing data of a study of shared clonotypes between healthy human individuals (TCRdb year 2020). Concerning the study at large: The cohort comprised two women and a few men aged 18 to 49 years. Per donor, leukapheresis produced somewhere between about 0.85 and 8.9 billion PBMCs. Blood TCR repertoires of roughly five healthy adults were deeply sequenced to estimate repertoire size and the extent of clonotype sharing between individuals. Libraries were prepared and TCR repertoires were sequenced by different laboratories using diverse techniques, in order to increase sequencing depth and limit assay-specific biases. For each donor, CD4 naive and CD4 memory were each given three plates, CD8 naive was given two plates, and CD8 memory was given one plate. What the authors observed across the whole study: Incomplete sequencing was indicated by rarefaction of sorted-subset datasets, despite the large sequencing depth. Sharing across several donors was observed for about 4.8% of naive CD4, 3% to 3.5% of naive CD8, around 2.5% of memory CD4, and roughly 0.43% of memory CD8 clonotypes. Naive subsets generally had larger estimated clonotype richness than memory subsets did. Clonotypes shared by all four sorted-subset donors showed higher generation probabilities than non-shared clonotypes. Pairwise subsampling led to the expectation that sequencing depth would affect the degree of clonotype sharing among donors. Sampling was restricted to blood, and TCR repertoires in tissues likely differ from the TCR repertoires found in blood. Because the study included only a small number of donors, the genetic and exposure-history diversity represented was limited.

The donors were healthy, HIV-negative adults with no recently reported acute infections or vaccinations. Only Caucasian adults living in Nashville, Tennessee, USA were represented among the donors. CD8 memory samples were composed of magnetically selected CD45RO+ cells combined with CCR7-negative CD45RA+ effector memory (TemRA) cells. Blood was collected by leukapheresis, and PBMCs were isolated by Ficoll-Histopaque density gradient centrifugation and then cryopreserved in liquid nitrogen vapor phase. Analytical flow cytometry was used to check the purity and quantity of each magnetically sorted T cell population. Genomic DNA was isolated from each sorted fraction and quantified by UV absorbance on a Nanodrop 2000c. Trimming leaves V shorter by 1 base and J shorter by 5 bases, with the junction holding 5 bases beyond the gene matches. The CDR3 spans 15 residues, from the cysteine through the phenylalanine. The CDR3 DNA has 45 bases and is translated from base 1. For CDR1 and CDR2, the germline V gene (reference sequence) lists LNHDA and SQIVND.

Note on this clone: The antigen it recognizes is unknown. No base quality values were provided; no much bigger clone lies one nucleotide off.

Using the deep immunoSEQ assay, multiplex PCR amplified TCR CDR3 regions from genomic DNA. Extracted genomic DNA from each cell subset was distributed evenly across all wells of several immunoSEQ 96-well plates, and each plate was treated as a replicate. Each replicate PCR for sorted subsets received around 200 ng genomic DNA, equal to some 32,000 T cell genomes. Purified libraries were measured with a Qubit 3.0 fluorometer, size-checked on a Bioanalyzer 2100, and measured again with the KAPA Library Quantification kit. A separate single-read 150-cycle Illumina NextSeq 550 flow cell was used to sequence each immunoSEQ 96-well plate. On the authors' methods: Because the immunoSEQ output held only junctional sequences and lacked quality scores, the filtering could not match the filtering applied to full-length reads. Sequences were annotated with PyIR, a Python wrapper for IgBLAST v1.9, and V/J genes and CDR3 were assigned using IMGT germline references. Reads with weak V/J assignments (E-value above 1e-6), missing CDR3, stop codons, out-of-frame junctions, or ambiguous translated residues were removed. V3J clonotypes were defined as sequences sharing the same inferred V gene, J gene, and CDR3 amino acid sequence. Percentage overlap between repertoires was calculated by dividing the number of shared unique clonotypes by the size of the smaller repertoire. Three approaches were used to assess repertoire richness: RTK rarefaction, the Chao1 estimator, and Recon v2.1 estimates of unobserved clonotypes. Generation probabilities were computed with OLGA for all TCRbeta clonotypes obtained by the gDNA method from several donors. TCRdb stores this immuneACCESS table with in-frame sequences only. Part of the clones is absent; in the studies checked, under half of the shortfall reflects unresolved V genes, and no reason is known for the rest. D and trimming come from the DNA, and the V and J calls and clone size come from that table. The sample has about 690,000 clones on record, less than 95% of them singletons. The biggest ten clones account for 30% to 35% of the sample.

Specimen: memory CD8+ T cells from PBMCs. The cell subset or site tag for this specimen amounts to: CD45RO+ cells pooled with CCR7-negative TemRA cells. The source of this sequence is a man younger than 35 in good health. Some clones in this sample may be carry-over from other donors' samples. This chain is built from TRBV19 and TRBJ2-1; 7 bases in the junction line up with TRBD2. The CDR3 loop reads CASSIVGGGNNEQFF. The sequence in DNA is TGTGCCAGTAGTATAGTGGGGGGAGGGAACAATGAGCAGTTCTTC.